The present T cell receptor beta chain was sequenced within a study of CD8+ T cells in alopecia areata. In the study overall: Treated patients were given oral tofacitinib, which was dosed at 5 to 10 mg twice daily.

Extracted RNA was reverse transcribed into cDNA, the sequencing template. Measured with immunoSEQ multiplex PCR; TCRdb has only the in-frame clones, and not every one. The table lists around 21,000 clones, around 50% of them singletons. The treatment was: oral pan-JAK inhibitor, 5-10 mg twice daily. Alopecia areata patients had lesional scalp punch biopsies and peripheral blood taken from them. The receptor's source is a human donor with alopecia areata. The sequences come from skin, collected at week 4, from a patient treated with tofacitinib.

This CDR3 is CASSLRSRGGYEQYF. DNA for the CDR3: TGTGCCAGCAGCTTGAGGTCGCGGGGGGGCTACGAGCAGTACTTC. The genes are TRBV5-8 and TRBJ2-7; the match to TRBD2 covers 9 bases. Germline lookup yields CDR1 SGHTS and CDR2 YDEGEE. The CDR3 is 15 amino acids. V lost 1 base and J lost 3; bases outside the gene matches: 5.